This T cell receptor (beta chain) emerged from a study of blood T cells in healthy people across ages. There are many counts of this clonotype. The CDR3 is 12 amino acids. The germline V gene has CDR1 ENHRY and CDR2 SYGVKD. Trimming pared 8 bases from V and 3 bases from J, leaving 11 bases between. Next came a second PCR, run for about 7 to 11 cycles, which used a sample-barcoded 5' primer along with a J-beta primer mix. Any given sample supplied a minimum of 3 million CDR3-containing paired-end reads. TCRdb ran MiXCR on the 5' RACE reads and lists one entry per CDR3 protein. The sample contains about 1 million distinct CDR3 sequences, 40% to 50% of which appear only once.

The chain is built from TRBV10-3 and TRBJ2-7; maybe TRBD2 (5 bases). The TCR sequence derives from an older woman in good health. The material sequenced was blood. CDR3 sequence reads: CAIRGLDYEQYF. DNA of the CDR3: TGTGCCATCCGAGGGCTGGACTACGAGCAGTACTTC.